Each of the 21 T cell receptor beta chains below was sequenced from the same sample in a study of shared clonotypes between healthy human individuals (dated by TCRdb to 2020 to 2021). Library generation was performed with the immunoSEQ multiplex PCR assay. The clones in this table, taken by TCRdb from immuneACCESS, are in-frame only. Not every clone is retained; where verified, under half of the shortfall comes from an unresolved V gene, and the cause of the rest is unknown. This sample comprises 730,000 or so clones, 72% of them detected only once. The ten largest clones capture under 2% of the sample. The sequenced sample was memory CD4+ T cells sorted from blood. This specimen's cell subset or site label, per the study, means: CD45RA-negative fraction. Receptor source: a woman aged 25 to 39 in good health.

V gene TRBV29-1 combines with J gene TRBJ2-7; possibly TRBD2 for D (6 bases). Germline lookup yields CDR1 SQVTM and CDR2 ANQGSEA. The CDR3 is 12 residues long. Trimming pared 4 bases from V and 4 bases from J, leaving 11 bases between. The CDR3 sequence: CSVVEGRYEQYF. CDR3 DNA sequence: TGCAGCGTTGTGGAGGGTAGGTACGAGCAGTACTTC.

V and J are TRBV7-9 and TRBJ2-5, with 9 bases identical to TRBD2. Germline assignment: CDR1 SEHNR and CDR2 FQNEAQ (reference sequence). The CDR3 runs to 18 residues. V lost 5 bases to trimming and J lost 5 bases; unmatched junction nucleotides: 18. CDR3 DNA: TGTGCCAGCAGCAAGTACCTGACTAGCGGAGGACATGCGGAGACCCAGTACTTC. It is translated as CASSKYLTSGGHAETQYF. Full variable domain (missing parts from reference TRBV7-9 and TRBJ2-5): DTGVSQNPRHKITKRGQNVTFRCDPISEHNRLYWYRQTLGQGPEFLTYFQNEAQLEKSRLLSDRFSAERPKGSFSTLEIQRTEQGDSAMYLCASSKYLTSGGHAETQYFGPGTRLLVL.

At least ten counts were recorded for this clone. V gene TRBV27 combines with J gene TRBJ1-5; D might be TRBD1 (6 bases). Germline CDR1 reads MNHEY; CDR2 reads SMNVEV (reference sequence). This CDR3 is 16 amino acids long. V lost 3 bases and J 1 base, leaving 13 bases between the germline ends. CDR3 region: CASSLGRGMSNQPQHF. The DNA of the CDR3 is TGTGCCAGCAGTTTGGGCAGGGGTATGAGCAATCAGCCCCAGCATTTT.

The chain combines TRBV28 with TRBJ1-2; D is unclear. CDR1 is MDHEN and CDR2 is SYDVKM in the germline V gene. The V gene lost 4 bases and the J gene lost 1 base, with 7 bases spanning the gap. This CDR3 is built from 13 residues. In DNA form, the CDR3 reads TGTGCCAGCAGTTATATCCTTAACTATGGCTACACCTTC. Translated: CASSYILNYGYTF.

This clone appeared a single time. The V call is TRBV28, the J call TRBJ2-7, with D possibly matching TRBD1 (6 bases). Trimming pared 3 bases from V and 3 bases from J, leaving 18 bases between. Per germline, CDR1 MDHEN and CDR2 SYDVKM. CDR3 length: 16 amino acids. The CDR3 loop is CASSFIVGRGGYEQYF. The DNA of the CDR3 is TGTGCCAGCAGTTTCATCGTCGGCAGGGGTGGCTACGAGCAGTACTTC.

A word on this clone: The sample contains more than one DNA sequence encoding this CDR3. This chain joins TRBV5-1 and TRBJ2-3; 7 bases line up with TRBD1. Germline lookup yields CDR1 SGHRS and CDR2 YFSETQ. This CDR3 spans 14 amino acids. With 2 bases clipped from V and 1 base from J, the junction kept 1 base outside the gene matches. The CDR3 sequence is CASSFGQGTDTQYF. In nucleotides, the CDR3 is TGCGCCAGCAGCTTTGGACAGGGCACAGATACGCAGTATTTT.

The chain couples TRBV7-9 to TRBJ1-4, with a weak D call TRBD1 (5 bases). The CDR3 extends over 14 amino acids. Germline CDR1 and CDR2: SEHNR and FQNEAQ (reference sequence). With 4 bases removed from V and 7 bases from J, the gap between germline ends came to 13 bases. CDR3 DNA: TGTGCCAGCAGCTCCGGGACCGAAATTGAAAAACTGTTTTTT. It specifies CASSSGTEIEKLFF.

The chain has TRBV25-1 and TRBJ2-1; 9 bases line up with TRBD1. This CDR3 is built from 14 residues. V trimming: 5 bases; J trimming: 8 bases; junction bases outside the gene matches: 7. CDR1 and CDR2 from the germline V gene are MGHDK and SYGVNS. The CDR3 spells CASSYGQGFDEQFF. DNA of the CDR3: TGTGCCAGCAGTTATGGACAGGGGTTCGATGAGCAGTTCTTC.

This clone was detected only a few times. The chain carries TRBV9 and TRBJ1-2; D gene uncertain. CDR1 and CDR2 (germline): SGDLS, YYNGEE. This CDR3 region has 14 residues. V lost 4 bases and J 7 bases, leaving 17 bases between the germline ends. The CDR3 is CASSPRTWAVGYTF. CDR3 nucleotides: TGTGCCAGCAGCCCACGCACTTGGGCCGTTGGCTACACCTTC.

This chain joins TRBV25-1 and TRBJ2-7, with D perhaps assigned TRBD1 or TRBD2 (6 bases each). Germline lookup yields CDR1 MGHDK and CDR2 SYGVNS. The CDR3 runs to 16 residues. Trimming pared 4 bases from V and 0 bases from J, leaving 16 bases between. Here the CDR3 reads CASSGGAQRSSYEQYF. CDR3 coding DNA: TGTGCCAGCAGTGGGGGGGCACAGCGGAGCTCCTACGAGCAGTACTTC.

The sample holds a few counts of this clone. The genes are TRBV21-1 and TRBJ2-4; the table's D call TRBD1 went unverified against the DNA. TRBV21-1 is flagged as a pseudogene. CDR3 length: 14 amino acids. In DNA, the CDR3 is TGTGCCAGCAGCACCCAGATCTCCAAAAACATTCAGTACTTC. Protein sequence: CASSTQISKNIQYF.

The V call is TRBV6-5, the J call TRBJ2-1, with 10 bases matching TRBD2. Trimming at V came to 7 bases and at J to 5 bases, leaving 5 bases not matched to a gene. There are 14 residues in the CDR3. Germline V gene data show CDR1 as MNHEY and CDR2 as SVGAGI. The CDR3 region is CASKSSGSDNEQFF. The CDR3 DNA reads TGTGCCAGCAAGTCTAGCGGGAGTGACAATGAGCAGTTCTTC.

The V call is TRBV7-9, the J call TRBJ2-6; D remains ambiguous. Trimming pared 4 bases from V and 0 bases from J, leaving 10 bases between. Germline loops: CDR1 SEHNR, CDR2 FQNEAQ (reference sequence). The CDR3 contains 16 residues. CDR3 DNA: TGTGCCAGCAGCTCGCTACCGGCCTCTGGGGCCAACGTCCTGACTTTC. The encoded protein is CASSSLPASGANVLTF.

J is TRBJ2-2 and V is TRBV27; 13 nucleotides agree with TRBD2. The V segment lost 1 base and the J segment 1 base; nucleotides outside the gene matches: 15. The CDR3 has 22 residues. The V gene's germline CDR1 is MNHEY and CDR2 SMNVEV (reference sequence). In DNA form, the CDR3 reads TGTGCCAGCAGTTTATTCTGGGACCGGACTAGCGGGAGTAAAATGAACACCGGGGAGCTGTTTTTT. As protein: CASSLFWDRTSGSKMNTGELFF.

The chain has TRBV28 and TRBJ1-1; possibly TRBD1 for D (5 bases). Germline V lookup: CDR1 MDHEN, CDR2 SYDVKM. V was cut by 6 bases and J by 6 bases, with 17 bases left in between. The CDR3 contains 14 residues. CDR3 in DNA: TGTGCCAGCAGCCCCACCCTCCAGGGCCCTGAAGCTTTCTTT. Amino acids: CASSPTLQGPEAFF. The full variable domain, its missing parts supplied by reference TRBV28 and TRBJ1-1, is DVKVTQSSRYLVKRTGEKVFLECVQDMDHENMFWYRQDPGLGLRLIYFSYDVKMKEKGDIPEGYSVSREKKERFSLILESASTNQTSMYLCASSPTLQGPEAFFGQGTRLTVV.

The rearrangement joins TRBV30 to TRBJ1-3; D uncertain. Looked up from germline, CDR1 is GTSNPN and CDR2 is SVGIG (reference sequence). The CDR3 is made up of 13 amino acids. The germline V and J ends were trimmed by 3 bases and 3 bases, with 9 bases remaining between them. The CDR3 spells CAWSTGNGNTIYF. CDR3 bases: TGTGCCTGGAGCACGGGGAATGGAAACACCATATATTTT.

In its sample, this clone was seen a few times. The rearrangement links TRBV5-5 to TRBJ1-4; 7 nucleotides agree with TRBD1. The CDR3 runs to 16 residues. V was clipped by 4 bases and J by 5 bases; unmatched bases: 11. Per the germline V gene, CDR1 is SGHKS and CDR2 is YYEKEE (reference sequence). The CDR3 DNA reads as TGTGCCAGCAGCCACAGAAGACAGGGTCAGAATGAAAAACTGTTTTTT. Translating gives CASSHRRQGQNEKLFF.

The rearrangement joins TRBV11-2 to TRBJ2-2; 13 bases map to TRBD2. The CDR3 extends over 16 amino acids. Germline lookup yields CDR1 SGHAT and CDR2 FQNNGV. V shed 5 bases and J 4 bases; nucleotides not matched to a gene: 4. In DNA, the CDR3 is TGTGCCAGCAGCCCCGGACTAGCGGGAGCCACCGGGGAGCTGTTTTTT. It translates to CASSPGLAGATGELFF.

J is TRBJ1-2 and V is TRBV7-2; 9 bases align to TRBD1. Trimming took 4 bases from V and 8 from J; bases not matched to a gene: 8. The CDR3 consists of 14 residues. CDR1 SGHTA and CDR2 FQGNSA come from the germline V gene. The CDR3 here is CASSSQQGAEGYTF. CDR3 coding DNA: TGTGCCAGCAGCTCCCAACAGGGGGCCGAAGGCTACACCTTC.

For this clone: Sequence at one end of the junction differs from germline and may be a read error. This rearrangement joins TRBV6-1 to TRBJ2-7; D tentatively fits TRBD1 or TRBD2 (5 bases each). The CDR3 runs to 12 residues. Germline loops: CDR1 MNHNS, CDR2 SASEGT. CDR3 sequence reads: CASRLDSGRWGF. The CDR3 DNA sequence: TGTGCCAGCAGGCTCGACAGCGGACGATGGGGCTTC.

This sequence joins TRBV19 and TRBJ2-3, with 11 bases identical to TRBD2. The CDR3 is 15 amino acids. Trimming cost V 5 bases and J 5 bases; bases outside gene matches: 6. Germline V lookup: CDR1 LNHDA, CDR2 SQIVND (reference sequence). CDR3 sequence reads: CASSAVGLAGDTQYF. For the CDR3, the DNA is TGTGCCAGTAGTGCGGTAGGACTAGCGGGAGATACGCAGTATTTT.